Included here is one T cell receptor beta chain sequence, with context. Its target is unknown. This specimen belongs to a study of shared clonotypes between healthy human individuals. Whole-study findings and limits: The sharing of about 5% of naive CD4 clonotypes was seen across a handful of donors.

Only in-frame clones appear in the TCRdb table, and some are missing; sequencing was by immunoSEQ multiplex PCR. Of hundreds of thousands of clones listed, around 73% are singletons. Sequencing was done on a sample of memory CD4+ T cells sorted from blood. Subset described: CD45RA-negative fraction. The TCR originated in a woman in her 30s in good health.

CDR3 coding DNA: TGTGCCAGCAGTTTGTATTTGGGGCGAACCCCCCCCGGGGAGCTGTTTTTT. It codes for CASSLYLGRTPPGELFF. The chain employs TRBV28 and TRBJ2-2; D may be TRBD1 (5 bases). The CDR3 runs 17 residues. V was clipped by 3 bases and J by 6 bases, with 20 bases between them. Germline V CDR1 and CDR2: MDHEN, SYDVKM.